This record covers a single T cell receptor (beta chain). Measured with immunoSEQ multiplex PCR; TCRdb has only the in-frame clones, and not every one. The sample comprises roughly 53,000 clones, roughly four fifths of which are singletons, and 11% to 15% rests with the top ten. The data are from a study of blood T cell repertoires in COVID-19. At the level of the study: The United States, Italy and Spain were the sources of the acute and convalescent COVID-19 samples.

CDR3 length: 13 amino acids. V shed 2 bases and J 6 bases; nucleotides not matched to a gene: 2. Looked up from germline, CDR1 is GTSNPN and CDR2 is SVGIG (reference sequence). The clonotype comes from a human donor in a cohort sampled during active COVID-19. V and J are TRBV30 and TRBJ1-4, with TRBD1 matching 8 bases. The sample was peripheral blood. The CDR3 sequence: CAWSQQGDEKLFF. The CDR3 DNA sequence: TGTGCCTGGAGTCAACAGGGGGATGAAAAACTGTTTTTT.